A selection of T cell receptor beta chains follows, all from one sample in a study of T cell changes during pregnancy in multiple sclerosis. Profiled with immunoSEQ multiplex PCR; TCRdb holds only in-frame clones, not every one. The sample has roughly 40,000 clones, almost 95% seen once. Sequences were derived from CD4+ T cells from peripheral blood mononuclear cells, sampled after pregnancy. These TCRs come from a female donor with multiple sclerosis, enrolled in a pregnancy study. Each CDR3 is given with its conserved first and last residue. The order of the fields is V gene, clone size, J gene, CDR3 length, D gene, CDR3 DNA, CDR3 protein. D genes are given only for firm matches. A clone size is listed for some rows: how often the clone was seen (once, few, many), or a class if it is expanded.

TRBV19	-	TRBJ1-1	13	TRBD1	TGTGCCAGTAGTATAAACAGGGGCACTGAAGCTTTCTTT	CASSINRGTEAFF
TRBV6-1	-	TRBJ2-3	14	-	TGTGCCAGCAGTCCCACTACTAGCACAGATACGCAGTATTTT	CASSPTTSTDTQYF
TRBV5-4	-	TRBJ2-2	17	TRBD2	TGTGCCAGCAGCGTACAACCTAGCGGAGCGAACACCGGGGAGCTGTTTTTT	CASSVQPSGANTGELFF
TRBV15	-	TRBJ1-2	14	-	TGTGCCACCAGCAGAGATGTGGGGGGTAATGGCTACACCTTC	CATSRDVGGNGYTF
TRBV6-1	-	TRBJ2-7	14	TRBD1	TGTGCCAGCAGTGAAAAGGGGGCCTACTACGAGCAGTACTTC	CASSEKGAYYEQYF
TRBV30	-	TRBJ1-1	14	TRBD1	TGTGCCTGGGGCCGCGACCACAGGGGAGCTGAAGCTTTCTTT	CAWGRDHRGAEAFF
TRBV7-8	once	TRBJ2-7	13	-	TGTGCCAGCAGCTTAGCGAACATCTACGAGCAGTACTTC	CASSLANIYEQYF
TRBV7-8	-	TRBJ1-1	12	-	TGTGCCAGCAGCCTCAGGAGGACTGAAGCTTTCTTT	CASSLRRTEAFF
TRBV10-3	-	TRBJ1-2	15	-	TGTGCCATCACCAATGACCTAGACCGACGCTATGGCTACACCTTC	CAITNDLDRRYGYTF
TRBV7-8	-	TRBJ1-5	16	-	TGTGCCAGCAGCTTATGGCGGGGGGTTGGCAATCAGCCCCAGCATTTT	CASSLWRGVGNQPQHF
TRBV9	-	TRBJ2-2	15	-	TGTGCCAGCAGCGTAGGGGGGGACAGCACCGGGGAGCTGTTTTTT	CASSVGGDSTGELFF
TRBV7-9	-	TRBJ1-1	14	-	TGTGCCAGCAGCCGAGACGGGAAGAACACTGAAGCTTTCTTT	CASSRDGKNTEAFF
TRBV2	-	TRBJ2-2	13	TRBD2	TGTGCCAGCACCAGGGAGGGAGGCGGGGAGCTGTTTTTT	CASTREGGGELFF
TRBV7-9	-	TRBJ2-5	14	-	TGTGCCAGCAGCTTAGCACCCAGGGGCGAGACCCAGTACTTC	CASSLAPRGETQYF
TRBV7-2	-	TRBJ1-1	14	-	TGTGCCAGCATGACGAGGCACGGGAACACTGAAGCTTTCTTT	CASMTRHGNTEAFF
TRBV5-1	-	TRBJ2-1	18	-	TGCGCCAGCAGCTCGACTGGAGGGGCTGTCTTGCGATACAATGAGCAGTTCTTC	CASSSTGGAVLRYNEQFF
TRBV7-8	-	TRBJ2-3	17	-	TGTGCCAGCAGCCTACCCCCGCTAGCTCTTAGCACAGATACGCAGTATTTT	CASSLPPLALSTDTQYF
TRBV7-2	-	TRBJ2-7	15	-	TGTGCCAGCAGCTTAAGCTTGGACAGTCCCTACGAGCAGTACTTC	CASSLSLDSPYEQYF
TRBV5-1	-	TRBJ1-1	14	TRBD1	TGCGCCAGCAGCTGGAGGGACAGGGCCACTGAAGCTTTCTTT	CASSWRDRATEAFF
TRBV9	once	TRBJ1-6	16	TRBD1	TGTGCCAGCAGCCCCCGGACAGGGTCCAATAATTCACCCCTCCACTTT	CASSPRTGSNNSPLHF
TRBV10-3	-	TRBJ1-4	14	-	TGTGCCACGACGCAGGGGACCGGCAATGAAAAACTGTTTTTT	CATTQGTGNEKLFF
TRBV19	-	TRBJ2-1	14	-	TGTGCCAGTAGTAATCCCTCCCCCGGGAGTGAGCAGTTCTTC	CASSNPSPGSEQFF
TRBV7-2	once	TRBJ2-3	16	-	TGTGCCAGCAGCTTAGCGTCAGGGATTAGCACAGATACGCAGTATTTT	CASSLASGISTDTQYF
TRBV9	-	TRBJ2-2	16	TRBD2	TGTGCCAGCAGCCCTAACCTAGCGGGGGGGAGCGGGGAGCTGTTTTTT	CASSPNLAGGSGELFF
TRBV5-6	-	TRBJ1-6	16	TRBD1	TGTGCCAGCAGCCCCTGGACAGGGGGCAGCAATTCACCCCTCCACTTT	CASSPWTGGSNSPLHF
TRBV29-1	-	TRBJ1-5	14	-	TGCAGCGTCGAAGAAGGAGGGAGGGATCAGCCCCAGCATTTT	CSVEEGGRDQPQHF
TRBV7-8	-	TRBJ1-2	14	-	TGTGCCAGCAGCCCGACTCCAATTGGCCGGGGCTACACCTTC	CASSPTPIGRGYTF
TRBV5-1	-	TRBJ1-6	18	TRBD1	TGCGCCAGCAGCAGGATGACGGGACAGGGGGCGCAAATTTCACCCCTCCACTTT	CASSRMTGQGAQISPLHF
TRBV9	-	TRBJ2-2	15	-	TGTGCCAGCAGCCCCCCGCAGGGGGGCACCGGGGAGCTGTTTTTT	CASSPPQGGTGELFF
TRBV2	-	TRBJ1-1	14	-	TGTGCCAGCAGTGATAGGTCGGGGAACACTGAAGCTTTCTTT	CASSDRSGNTEAFF
TRBV7-7	-	TRBJ1-4	13	-	TGTGCTAGCAGCCTCGCAACTAATGAAAAACTGTTTTTT	CASSLATNEKLFF
TRBV2	-	TRBJ1-1	14	TRBD1	TGTGCCAGCCCCAGGGGGTGGATGAACACTGAAGCTTTCTTT	CASPRGWMNTEAFF
TRBV7-2	once	TRBJ1-5	15	TRBD1	TGTGCCAGCAGTTTACAGGGGTTTAGCAATCAGCCCCAGCATTTT	CASSLQGFSNQPQHF
TRBV7-3	-	TRBJ2-3	13	-	TGTGCCAGCAGCTACATTCGGGGGGATACGCAGTATTTT	CASSYIRGDTQYF
TRBV19	-	TRBJ2-5	18	TRBD2	TGTGCCAGTAGTAAGGGACTAGCGGGGGGGCAACTCCAAGAGACCCAGTACTTC	CASSKGLAGGQLQETQYF
TRBV5-1	-	TRBJ2-3	11	-	TGCGCCAGTACTAGCACAGATACGCAGTATTTT	CASTSTDTQYF
TRBV19	-	TRBJ1-2	13	-	TGTGCCAGTAGTTCCCGGGACATCCATGGCTACACCTTC	CASSSRDIHGYTF
TRBV11-1	-	TRBJ2-2	16	-	TGTGCCAGCAGCTTAGATTTAGTCGGCGGGACCGGGGAGCTGTTTTTT	CASSLDLVGGTGELFF
TRBV18	-	TRBJ2-1	16	TRBD2	TGTGCCAGCTCACCGCTGACTAGCGGCACCTACAATGAGCAGTTCTTC	CASSPLTSGTYNEQFF
TRBV5-6	-	TRBJ2-7	16	TRBD1	TGTGCCAGCAGCTTGTTGGCGATAGACAGGGGCTACGAGCAGTACTTC	CASSLLAIDRGYEQYF
TRBV7-9	-	TRBJ2-5	15	TRBD2	TGTGCCAGCAGCTTACGGGGGGGGCAGGGGGAGACCCAGTACTTC	CASSLRGGQGETQYF
TRBV5-6	-	TRBJ2-7	15	TRBD1	TGTGCCAGCAGCTTTCTGTCGGGACAGGGTATACCCCGGATCTTC	CASSFLSGQGIPRIF
TRBV6-5	-	TRBJ1-6	14	-	TGTGCCAGCCGCAAACAGGGCGAGCGGTCACCCCTCCACTTT	CASRKQGERSPLHF
TRBV15	-	TRBJ1-6	17	TRBD1	TGTGCCACCAGCACCAGAAGACAGGGGGTCCTCAATTCACCCCTCCACTTT	CATSTRRQGVLNSPLHF
TRBV7-9	-	TRBJ1-4	13	-	TGTGCCAGCAGCTTACCGAAGAGAGAAAAACTGTTTTTT	CASSLPKREKLFF
TRBV5-1	-	TRBJ2-5	17	TRBD1	TGCGCCAGCAGCCGACCCCGGACAGGGGATAGGAAAGAGACCCAGTACTTC	CASSRPRTGDRKETQYF
TRBV15	-	TRBJ1-1	16	-	TGTGCCACCAGCAGAGATCGTCAGGGGATGCACACTGAAGCTTTCTTT	CATSRDRQGMHTEAFF
TRBV14	-	TRBJ1-2	13	TRBD1	TGTGCCAGCAGCCAAGGAACTGGGACAGTTGGGACCTTC	CASSQGTGTVGTF
TRBV27	-	TRBJ1-1	14	TRBD1	TGTGCCAGCAAAAACAGGGGGGAAAAGGTGGAAGCTTTCTTT	CASKNRGEKVEAFF
TRBV4-1	-	TRBJ2-1	14	-	TGCGCCAGCAGCCAACTTAACCGGTTAAATGAGCAGTTCTTC	CASSQLNRLNEQFF